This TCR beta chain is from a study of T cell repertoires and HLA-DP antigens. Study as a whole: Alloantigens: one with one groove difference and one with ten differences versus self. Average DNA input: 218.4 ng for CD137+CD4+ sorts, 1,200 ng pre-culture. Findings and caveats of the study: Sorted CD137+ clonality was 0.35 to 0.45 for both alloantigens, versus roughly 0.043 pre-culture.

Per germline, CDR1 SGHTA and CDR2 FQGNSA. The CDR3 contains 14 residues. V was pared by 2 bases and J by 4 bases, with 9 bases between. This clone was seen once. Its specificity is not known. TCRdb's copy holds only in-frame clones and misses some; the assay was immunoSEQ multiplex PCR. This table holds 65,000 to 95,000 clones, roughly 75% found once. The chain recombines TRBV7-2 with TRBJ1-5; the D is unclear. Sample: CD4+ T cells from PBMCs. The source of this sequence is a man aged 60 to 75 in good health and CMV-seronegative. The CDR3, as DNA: TGTGCCAGCAGCTTATTGGCTGTGAATCAGCCCCAGCATTTT. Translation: CASSLLAVNQPQHF.